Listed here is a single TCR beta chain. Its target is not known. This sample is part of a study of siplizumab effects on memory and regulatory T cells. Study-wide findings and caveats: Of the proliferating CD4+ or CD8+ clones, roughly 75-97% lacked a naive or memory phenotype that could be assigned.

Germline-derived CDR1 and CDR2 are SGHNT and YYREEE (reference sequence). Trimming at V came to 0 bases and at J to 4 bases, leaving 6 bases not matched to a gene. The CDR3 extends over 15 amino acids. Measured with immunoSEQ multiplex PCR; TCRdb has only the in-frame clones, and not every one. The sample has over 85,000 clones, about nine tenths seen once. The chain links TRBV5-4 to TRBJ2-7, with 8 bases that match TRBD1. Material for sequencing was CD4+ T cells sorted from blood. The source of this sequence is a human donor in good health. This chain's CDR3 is CASSLVAGGQYEQYF. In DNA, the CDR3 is TGTGCCAGCAGCTTGGTGGCAGGGGGCCAATACGAGCAGTACTTC.